These 5 T cell receptor beta chains were sequenced from one sample in a study of cytotoxic CD8 clonotypes in ibrutinib-treated CLL. The repertoire was sequenced with immunoSEQ multiplex PCR; TCRdb's copy has only in-frame clones and lacks some. The sample lists 75,000 to 80,000 clones; roughly 83% were seen once. The specimen was PBMCs, collected after 24 months of ibrutinib treatment. The source is a human donor with chronic lymphocytic leukemia.

This clone was counted only a few times. The chain is built from TRBV19 and TRBJ2-2; TRBD2 agrees at 11 bases. The junction had 6 bases not matched to a gene; V was cut back by 5 bases and J by 7 bases. Germline CDR1 LNHDA, CDR2 SQIVND (reference sequence). This CDR3 has 15 amino acids. The CDR3 DNA reads as TGTGCCAGTAGTTTGGTAGCGGGAGGGAGCGGGGAGCTGTTTTTT. Its protein is CASSLVAGGSGELFF.

V and J are TRBV18 and TRBJ2-1; D gene uncertain. CDR1 and CDR2 from the germline V gene are KGHSH and LQKENI. The ends were cut back, 3 bases at V and 0 bases at J, with 12 bases in the middle. This CDR3 has 16 residues. The CDR3 DNA follows: TGTGCCAGCTCACCCGGACCAGTCACCTCCTACAATGAGCAGTTCTTC. This translates into CASSPGPVTSYNEQFF.

The CDR3 reads CAISGLGGQVGYEQYF. The CDR3 nucleotides are TGTGCCATCAGTGGCTTGGGGGGACAGGTCGGCTACGAGCAGTACTTC. J is TRBJ2-7 and V is TRBV10-3; 8 positions agree with TRBD1. V shed 4 bases and J 3 bases; nucleotides not matched to a gene: 11. The CDR3 consists of 16 residues. Germline V gene data show CDR1 as ENHRY and CDR2 as SYGVKD.

The chain joins TRBV11-2 to TRBJ2-7; 8 bases map to TRBD2. This CDR3 spans 15 amino acids. Trimming took 1 base from V and 2 from J; bases not matched to a gene: 4. Germline CDR1 and CDR2: SGHAT and FQNNGV. CDR3 protein: CASSLAGGPPYEQYF. The CDR3, as DNA: TGTGCCAGCAGCTTAGCGGGAGGGCCTCCCTACGAGCAGTACTTC. Complete variable domain (other parts from reference TRBV11-2 and TRBJ2-7): EAGVAQSPRYKIIEKRQSVAFWCNPISGHATLYWYQQILGQGPKLLIQFQNNGVVDDSQLPKDRFSAERLKGVDSTLKIQPAKLEDSAVYLCASSLAGGPPYEQYFGPGTRLTVT.

This clone was detected once. The chain is built from TRBV28 and TRBJ2-5, with 8 bases that match TRBD2. Losses at the gene ends were 6 bases for V and 5 bases for J; bases not matched to a gene: 11. Germline values: CDR1 MDHEN, CDR2 SYDVKM. The CDR3 has 15 residues. The CDR3, as DNA: TGTGCCAGCAGCCACTCCCGCGGGAGGAGGGAGACCCAGTACTTC. Encoded protein: CASSHSRGRRETQYF.